These 27 T cell receptor beta chains originate from one sample sequenced in a study of blood T cell repertoires in COVID-19. Only in-frame clones appear in the TCRdb table, and some are missing; sequencing was by immunoSEQ multiplex PCR. The sample carries roughly 90,000 clones, roughly 80% recorded once. Sequencing was done on a sample of peripheral blood. Source of these receptors: a human donor in a cohort sampled during active COVID-19.

This clone has a handful of counts. The J gene is TRBJ1-1, the V gene TRBV2; D is unclear. Germline V gene sequence: CDR1 SNHLY, CDR2 FYNNEI. V was clipped by 7 bases and J by 1 base, with 4 bases between them. The CDR3 spans 11 residues. The CDR3 nucleotides read TGTGCCAGCATGAGGAACACTGAAGCTTTCTTT. This codes for CASMRNTEAFF.

The V call is TRBV12-3 or TRBV12-4, the J call TRBJ2-1; unclear D gene. The CDR3 runs to 12 residues. V dropped 5 bases and J dropped 4 bases, with 6 bases sitting between them. CDR3 nucleotide sequence: TGTGCCAGCAGTCCCCGGTACAATGAGCAGTTCTTC. Residues: CASSPRYNEQFF.

The V and J genes are TRBV7-8 and TRBJ2-5; 7 bases match TRBD1. The length of the CDR3 is 15 residues. V shed 4 bases and J 4 bases; nucleotides not matched to a gene: 9. Germline lookup yields CDR1 SGHVS and CDR2 FQNEAQ. The CDR3 coding sequence is TGTGCCAGCAGCTCATTTAGGGGGCGCGGAGAGACCCAGTACTTC. This gives the protein CASSSFRGRGETQYF.

The chain is built from TRBV6-5 and TRBJ2-7; 8 bases fit TRBD1. The V gene's germline CDR1 is MNHEY and CDR2 SVGAGI. V was pared by 5 bases and J by 4 bases, with 7 bases of the junction left unmatched. The CDR3 spans 14 residues. The CDR3 reads CASSTGQGGYEQYF. For the CDR3, the DNA is TGTGCCAGCAGTACCGGACAGGGAGGATACGAGCAGTACTTC.

CDR3 bases: TGTGCCAGCTCACCCACCCCCCCGAGCTCCTATAATTCACCCCTCCACTTT. Its translation is CASSPTPPSSYNSPLHF. The rearrangement joins TRBV18 to TRBJ1-6; D not certain. There are 17 residues in the CDR3. Germline CDR1 KGHSH, CDR2 LQKENI. V was shortened by 3 bases and J by 0 bases, with 12 bases between the two germline ends.

The rearrangement links TRBV5-6 to TRBJ1-3; D perhaps matches TRBD1 (5 bases). Trimming removed 1 base at V and 4 bases at J, with 12 bases between. Germline V gene sequence: CDR1 SGHDT, CDR2 YYEEEE. This CDR3 has 15 residues. This CDR3 is CASSLLQVEGNTIYF. The CDR3 DNA reads TGTGCCAGCAGCTTGTTACAGGTCGAGGGAAACACCATATATTTT.

The CDR3 sequence is CASSPGTGIGEQYF. The CDR3 DNA reads as TGTGCCAGCAGTCCCGGGACAGGAATCGGCGAGCAGTACTTC. The chain joins TRBV28 to TRBJ2-7, with TRBD1 identical over 8 bases. The junction had 9 bases not matched to a gene; V was cut back by 5 bases and J by 6 bases. Per the germline V gene, CDR1 is MDHEN and CDR2 is SYDVKM. This CDR3 is built from 14 residues.

This clone was detected only once. This chain joins TRBV2 and TRBJ1-1; a possible D gene is TRBD1 (6 bases). V was cut by 8 bases and J by 4 bases, with 20 bases left in between. CDR3 length: 15 amino acids. The germline CDR1 and CDR2 sequences are SNHLY and FYNNEI. The chain's CDR3 is CASQVGTRSGTEAFF. The CDR3 coding sequence is TGTGCCAGCCAAGTGGGGACACGCTCGGGCACTGAAGCTTTCTTT. Full variable domain (outside the CDR3, taken from reference TRBV2 and TRBJ1-1): EPEVTQTPSHQVTQMGQEVILRCVPISNHLYFYWYRQILGQKVEFLVSFYNNEISEKSEIFDDQFSVERPDGSNFTLKIRSTKLEDSAMYFCASQVGTRSGTEAFFGQGTRLTVV.

This clone was counted between two and nine times. The chain employs TRBV5-1 and TRBJ2-3, with D hard to call. The germline gives CDR1 SGHRS, CDR2 YFSETQ. V lost 2 bases to trimming and J lost 3 bases, with 4 bases between them. CDR3 length: 12 amino acids. Here the CDR3 reads CASSFGTDTQYF. The CDR3 DNA reads TGCGCCAGCAGCTTCGGGACAGATACGCAGTATTTT.

This clone was detected once. The rearrangement joins TRBV10-2 to TRBJ1-5; D unclear. The CDR3 runs 14 residues. The germline V gene has CDR1 WSHSY and CDR2 SAAADI. Trimming took off 2 bases at V and 7 bases at J, with 12 bases between the two ends. Here the CDR3 DNA reads TGCGCCAGCAGTGAGAATCGCCCGGGGCAGCCCCAGCATTTT. The encoded protein is CASSENRPGQPQHF.

The V call is TRBV6-6, the J call TRBJ2-7, with TRBD1 identical over 7 bases. The trim removed 9 bases at V and 6 bases at J, leaving 8 bases unmatched. From germline, CDR1 is MNHNY and CDR2 SVGAGI (reference sequence). The CDR3 length is 12 residues. CDR3 DNA sequence: TGTGCCAGTTCGCCCCCAGGGGGCGAGCAGTACTTC. It yields the protein CASSPPGGEQYF.

V is TRBV6-5 and J is TRBJ2-7, with TRBD2 matching 7 bases. Germline V gene sequence: CDR1 MNHEY, CDR2 SVGAGI. J gave up 5 bases and V 3 bases, and 13 bases lay outside the gene matches. The CDR3 is 16 residues long. The CDR3 loop reads CASSYLGRGPPHEQYF. CDR3 DNA sequence: TGTGCCAGCAGTTATCTGGGGAGGGGCCCCCCCCACGAGCAGTACTTC.

This clone was found many times. This rearrangement joins TRBV7-2 to TRBJ1-2; perhaps TRBD1 as D (6 bases). The germline CDR1 and CDR2 sequences are SGHTA and FQGNSA. V lost 0 bases and J 4 bases, leaving 15 bases between the germline ends. CDR3 length: 16 residues. DNA of the CDR3: TGTGCCAGCAGCTTAGCGGTATTTGAGACAGGCTATGGCTACACCTTC. Translating it yields CASSLAVFETGYGYTF.

The chain joins TRBV4-2 to TRBJ2-7; TRBD1 matches at 7 bases. CDR1 and CDR2 from the germline V gene are LGHNA and YNFKEQ. The CDR3 loop spans 17 amino acids. J was trimmed by 3 bases and V by 1 base; bases with no gene match: 12. The CDR3 spells CASSQALRAGGFYEQYF. DNA for the CDR3: TGTGCCAGCAGCCAAGCCCTCCGGGCAGGGGGATTCTACGAGCAGTACTTC.

The chain is built from TRBV9 and TRBJ2-2; D may be TRBD1 (6 bases). CDR3 length equals 18 residues. The ends were cut back, 0 bases at V and 1 base at J, with 16 bases in the middle. Germline CDR1 and CDR2: SGDLS and YYNGEE. In nucleotides, the CDR3 is TGTGCCAGCAGCGTAGAGAGGACAGCCCTTCTGAACACCGGGGAGCTGTTTTTT. This codes for CASSVERTALLNTGELFF.

The chain has TRBV5-1 and TRBJ1-4, with 8 positions matching TRBD1. CDR1 SGHRS and CDR2 YFSETQ come from the germline V gene. This CDR3 comprises 14 residues. Trimming at V came to 5 bases and at J to 7 bases, leaving 7 bases not matched to a gene. In nucleotides, the CDR3 is TGCGCCAGCAGAACGGACAGGGAGGGTGAAAAACTGTTTTTT. This sequence encodes CASRTDREGEKLFF.

The chain is built from TRBV5-1 and TRBJ2-2; unclear D gene. V shed 0 bases and J shed 5 bases, with 11 bases lying between them. The CDR3 loop spans 15 amino acids. CDR1 and CDR2 from the germline V gene are SGHRS and YFSETQ. DNA for the CDR3: TGCGCCAGCAGCTTGGTGGCGGTTGGGACCGGGGAGCTGTTTTTT. Amino acids: CASSLVAVGTGELFF.

This chain joins TRBV4-1 and TRBJ2-5; 7 nucleotides agree with TRBD1. This CDR3 comprises 13 residues. The V gene end was trimmed by 5 bases and the J gene end by 5 bases; junction bases not matched to a gene: 5. The V gene's germline CDR1 is MGHRA and CDR2 YSYEKL. The CDR3 nucleotides read TGCGCCAGCAGCTCACAGGGGTGGGAGACCCAGTACTTC. Translating it yields CASSSQGWETQYF.

In its sample, this clone was seen once. J is TRBJ1-1 and V is TRBV7-9; unclear D gene. Germline-derived CDR1 and CDR2 are SEHNR and FQNEAQ (reference sequence). The CDR3 contains 13 residues. V dropped 7 bases and J dropped 2 bases, with 11 bases sitting between them. CDR3 sequence: CASIAGVNTEAFF. For the CDR3, the DNA is TGTGCCAGCATCGCCGGGGTTAACACTGAAGCTTTCTTT.

The CDR3, as DNA: TGTGCCAGCAGTTTACGGGACAGCCTTTATGGCTACACCTTC. Its protein is CASSLRDSLYGYTF. The rearrangement uses TRBV28 and TRBJ1-2; the match to TRBD1 covers 7 bases. The CDR3 covers 14 residues. In germline, CDR1 is MDHEN, CDR2 SYDVKM. The ends lost 2 bases at V and 5 bases at J; junction bases unmatched: 5.

V gene TRBV5-4 combines with J gene TRBJ2-1; no clear D gene. The CDR3 is 12 amino acids. Trimming removed 4 bases from V and 7 bases from J, with 9 bases in between. The germline gives CDR1 SGHNT, CDR2 YYREEE (reference sequence). The CDR3 nucleotides are TGTGCCAGCAGCAAGTCCGGGAATGAGCAGTTCTTC. Translation gives CASSKSGNEQFF.

V gene TRBV10-3 combines with J gene TRBJ2-7, with 7 positions matching TRBD1. J lost 3 bases, V lost 2 bases, and 10 bases had no gene match. CDR3 size: 16 residues. Germline CDR1 and CDR2: ENHRY and SYGVKD. The CDR3 sequence is CAISEGMTGTNYEQYF. The CDR3 DNA reads as TGTGCCATCAGTGAGGGAATGACAGGGACCAACTACGAGCAGTACTTC.

The genes are TRBV29-1 and TRBJ1-1; 9 nucleotides agree with TRBD1. The CDR3 totals 14 residues. The ends lost 4 bases at V and 7 bases at J; junction bases unmatched: 10. CDR1 and CDR2 (germline): SQVTM, ANQGSEA. The CDR3 protein is CSVAQITGGLEAFF. The CDR3, as DNA: TGCAGCGTTGCCCAAATAACAGGGGGCCTTGAAGCTTTCTTT.

The V and J genes are TRBV15 and TRBJ1-5, with 7 bases fitting TRBD1. The V and J ends lost 3 bases and 6 bases, in that order; junction bases with no gene match: 5. The CDR3 spans 14 residues. CDR1 is LNHNV and CDR2 is YYDKDF in the germline V gene (reference sequence). CDR3 in DNA: TGTGCCACCAGCAGTACAGGGGTAGGTCAGCCCCAGCATTTT. It codes for CATSSTGVGQPQHF.

This sequence joins TRBV28 and TRBJ1-2, with a possible D match to TRBD1 (6 bases). Germline V CDR1 and CDR2: MDHEN, SYDVKM. The V gene lost 3 bases and the J gene lost 6 bases, with 11 bases spanning the gap. The CDR3 loop spans 13 amino acids. Here the CDR3 reads CASSFGQSHGYTF. CDR3 nucleotides: TGTGCCAGCAGTTTTGGACAGTCCCATGGCTACACCTTC.

This chain links TRBV19 with TRBJ1-5; TRBD1 is a possible D gene (6 bases). The CDR3 sequence is 14 residues long. Per the germline V gene, CDR1 is LNHDA and CDR2 is SQIVND (reference sequence). V was cut by 10 bases and J by 0 bases, with 13 bases left in between. The CDR3: CATLDRYSNQPQHF. The CDR3 bases are TGTGCCACCCTGGACAGATATAGCAATCAGCCCCAGCATTTT.

CDR3 nucleotides: TGTGCCAGCAGCGGCCGGACTAGCGGGGGATCGTTCTTC. Its protein is CASSGRTSGGSFF. V usage is TRBV7-8 and J usage is TRBJ2-1; 13 nucleotides line up with TRBD2. The CDR3 is 13 residues long. The germline CDR1 and CDR2 sequences are SGHVS and FQNEAQ. Trimming at V came to 5 bases and at J to 15 bases, leaving 7 bases not matched to a gene.